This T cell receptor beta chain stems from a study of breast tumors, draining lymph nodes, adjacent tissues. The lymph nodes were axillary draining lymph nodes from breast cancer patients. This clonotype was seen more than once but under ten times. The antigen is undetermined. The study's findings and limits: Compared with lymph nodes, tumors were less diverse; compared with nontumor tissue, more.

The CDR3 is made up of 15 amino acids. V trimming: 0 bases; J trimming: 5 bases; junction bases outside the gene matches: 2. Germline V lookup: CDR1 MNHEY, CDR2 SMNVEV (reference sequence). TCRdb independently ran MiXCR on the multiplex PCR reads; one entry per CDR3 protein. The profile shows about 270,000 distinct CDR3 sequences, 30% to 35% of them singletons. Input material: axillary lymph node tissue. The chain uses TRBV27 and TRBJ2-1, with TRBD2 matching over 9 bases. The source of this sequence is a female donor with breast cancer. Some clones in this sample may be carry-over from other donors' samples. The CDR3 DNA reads TGTGCCAGCAGTTTATCCCTAGCGGGAAACAATGAGCAGTTCTTC. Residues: CASSLSLAGNNEQFF.